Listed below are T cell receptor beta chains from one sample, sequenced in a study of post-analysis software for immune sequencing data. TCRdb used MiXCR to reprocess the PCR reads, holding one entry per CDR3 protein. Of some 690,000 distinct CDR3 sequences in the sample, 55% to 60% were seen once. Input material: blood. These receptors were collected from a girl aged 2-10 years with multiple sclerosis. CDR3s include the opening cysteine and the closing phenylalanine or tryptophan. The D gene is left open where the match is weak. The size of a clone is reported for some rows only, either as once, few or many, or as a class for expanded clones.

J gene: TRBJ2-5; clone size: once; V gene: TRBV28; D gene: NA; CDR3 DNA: TGTGCCAGCACCCCCGGGGTGGAGACCCAGTACTTC; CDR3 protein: CASTPGVETQYF
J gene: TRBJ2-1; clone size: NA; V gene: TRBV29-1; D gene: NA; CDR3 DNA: TGCAGCGCCGGGCCCTCCGGTAGGAATGAGCAGTTCTTC; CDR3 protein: CSAGPSGRNEQFF
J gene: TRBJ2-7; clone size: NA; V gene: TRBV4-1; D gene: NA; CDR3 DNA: TGCGCCAGCAGCCCAGGCTACCTAACGGGCTACGAGCAGTACTTC; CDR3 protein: CASSPGYLTGYEQYF
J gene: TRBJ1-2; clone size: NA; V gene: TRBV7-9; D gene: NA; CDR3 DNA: TGTGCCAGCAGCTCGTCTACGTCCGGCTACACCTTC; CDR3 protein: CASSSSTSGYTF
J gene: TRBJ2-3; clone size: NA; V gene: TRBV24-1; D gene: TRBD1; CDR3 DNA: TGTGCCACCAGTGATTTATCCAGGGGGCAAGATACGCAGTATTTT; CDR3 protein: CATSDLSRGQDTQYF
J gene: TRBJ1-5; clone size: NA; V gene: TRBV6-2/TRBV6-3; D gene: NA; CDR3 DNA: TGTGCCAGCACCACAGGGAGGGGTCAGCCCCAGCATTTT; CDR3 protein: CASTTGRGQPQHF
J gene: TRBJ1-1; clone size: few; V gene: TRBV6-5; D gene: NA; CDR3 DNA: TGTGCCAGCAAGCCGACACAGAACACTGAAGCTTTCTTT; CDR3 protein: CASKPTQNTEAFF
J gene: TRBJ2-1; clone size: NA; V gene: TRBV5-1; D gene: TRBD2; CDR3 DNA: TGCGCCAGCAGCTGGGGACTAGCGGACCCCTACAATGAGCAGTTCTTC; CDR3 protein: CASSWGLADPYNEQFF
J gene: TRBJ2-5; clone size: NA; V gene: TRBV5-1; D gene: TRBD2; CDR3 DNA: TGCGCCAGCACGTCCGGGACTAGCGGGAGGTTTAGAGAGACCCAGTACTTC; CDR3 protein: CASTSGTSGRFRETQYF
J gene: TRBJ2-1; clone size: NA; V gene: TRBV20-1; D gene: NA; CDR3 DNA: TGCAGTGCTCCTCCGACAGGGACTATTAACAATGAGCAGTTCTTC; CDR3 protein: CSAPPTGTINNEQFF
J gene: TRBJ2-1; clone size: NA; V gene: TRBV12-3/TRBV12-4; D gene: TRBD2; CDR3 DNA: TGTGCCAGCAGGTCTAGCGGGGGGGCCAGTCGAAATGAGCAGTTCTTC; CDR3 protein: CASRSSGGASRNEQFF
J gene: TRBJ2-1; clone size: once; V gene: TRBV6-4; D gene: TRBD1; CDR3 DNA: TGTGCCAGCAGTGACCTAGACAGGGGCGATGAGCAGTTCTTC; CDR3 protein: CASSDLDRGDEQFF
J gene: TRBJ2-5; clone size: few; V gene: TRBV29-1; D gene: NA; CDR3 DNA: TGCAGCGTTCGTAGGGGACAAGAGACCCAGTACTTC; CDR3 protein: CSVRRGQETQYF
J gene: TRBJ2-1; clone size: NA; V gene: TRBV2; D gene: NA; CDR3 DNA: TGTGCCAGCAGTGTGGGGACCGCCGCCTCCTACAATGAGCAGTTCTTC; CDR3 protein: CASSVGTAASYNEQFF
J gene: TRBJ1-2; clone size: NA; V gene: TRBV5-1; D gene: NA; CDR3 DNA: TGCGCCAGCAGCCGCGGACAGACTTATGGCTACACCTTC; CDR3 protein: CASSRGQTYGYTF
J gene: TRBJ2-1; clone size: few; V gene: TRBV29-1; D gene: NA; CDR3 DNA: TGCAGCGTTGAAAGGGAGGCTGAGCAGTTCTTC; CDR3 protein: CSVEREAEQFF
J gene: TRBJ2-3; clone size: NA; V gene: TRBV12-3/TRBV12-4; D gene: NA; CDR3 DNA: TGTGCCAGCAGCCACCTGGTCGGGGGGCCAACAGATACGCAGTATTTT; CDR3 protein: CASSHLVGGPTDTQYF
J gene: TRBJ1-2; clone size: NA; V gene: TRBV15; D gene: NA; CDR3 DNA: TGTGCCACCAGCGTGGACAAAGGGATATATGGCTACACCTTC; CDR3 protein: CATSVDKGIYGYTF
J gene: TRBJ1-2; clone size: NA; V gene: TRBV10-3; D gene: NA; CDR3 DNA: TGTGCCATCAGTGAGTCGAATAGGGAGGACGGCTACACCTTC; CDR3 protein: CAISESNREDGYTF
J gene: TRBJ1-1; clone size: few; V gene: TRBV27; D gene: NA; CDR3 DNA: TGTGCCAGCAGTTTAGAGGGGGGCAGCCCGAACACTGAAGCTTTCTTT; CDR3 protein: CASSLEGGSPNTEAFF
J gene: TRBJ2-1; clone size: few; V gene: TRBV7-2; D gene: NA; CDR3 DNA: TGTGCCAGCAGCCGTAGTGCGGGGAGCTCCTACAATGAGCAGTTCTTC; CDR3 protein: CASSRSAGSSYNEQFF
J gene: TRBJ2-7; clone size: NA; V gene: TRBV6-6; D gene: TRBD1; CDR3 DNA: TGTGCCAGCAGTGACAGGGGGGGAAAAGACGAGCAGTACTTC; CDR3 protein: CASSDRGGKDEQYF
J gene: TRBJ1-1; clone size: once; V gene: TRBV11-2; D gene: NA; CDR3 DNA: TGTGCCAGCAGCCGTCAGGTTTCAACTGAAGCTTTCTTT; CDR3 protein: CASSRQVSTEAFF
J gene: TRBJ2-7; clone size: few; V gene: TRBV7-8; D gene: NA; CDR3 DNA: TGTGCCAGCAGCCGGACAGAGAGCTCCTACGAGCAGTACTTC; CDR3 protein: CASSRTESSYEQYF
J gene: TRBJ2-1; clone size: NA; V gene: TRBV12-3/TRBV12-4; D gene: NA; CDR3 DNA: TGTGCCAGCAGTTTATTTGCAGTCTTGCACAATGAGCAGTTCTTC; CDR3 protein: CASSLFAVLHNEQFF
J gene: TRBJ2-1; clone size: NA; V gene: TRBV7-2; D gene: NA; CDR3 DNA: TGTGCCAGCAGCTTAGTCAGGGTGAGCTCCTACAATGAGCAGTTCTTC; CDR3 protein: CASSLVRVSSYNEQFF
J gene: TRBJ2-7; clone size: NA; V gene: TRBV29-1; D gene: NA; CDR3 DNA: TGCAGCGCCGCGACACCTTCCTACGAGCAGTACTTC; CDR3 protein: CSAATPSYEQYF
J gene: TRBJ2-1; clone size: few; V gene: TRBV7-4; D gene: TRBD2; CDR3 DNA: TGTGCCAGCAGCCCGGGGCTAGCGGAGTACAATGAGCAGTTCTTC; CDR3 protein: CASSPGLAEYNEQFF
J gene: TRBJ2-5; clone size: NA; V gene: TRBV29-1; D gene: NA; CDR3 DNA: TGCAGCGTGGACCTCGGGACGACAGAGACCCAGTACTTC; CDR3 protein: CSVDLGTTETQYF
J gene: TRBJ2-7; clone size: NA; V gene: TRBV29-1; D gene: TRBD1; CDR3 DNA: TGCAGCGTTCGTCCGGGACAGGGGTATTCCTACGAGCAGTACTTC; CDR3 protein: CSVRPGQGYSYEQYF
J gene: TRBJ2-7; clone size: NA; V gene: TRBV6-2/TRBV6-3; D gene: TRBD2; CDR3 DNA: TGTGCCAGCAGCCAACTAGCGGGCCTCCTCGAGCAGTACTTC; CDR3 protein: CASSQLAGLLEQYF
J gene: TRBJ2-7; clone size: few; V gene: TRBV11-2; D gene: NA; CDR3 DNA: TGTGCCAGCAGCCCACCGGGACTGGCCTCCTACGAGCAGTACTTC; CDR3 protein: CASSPPGLASYEQYF
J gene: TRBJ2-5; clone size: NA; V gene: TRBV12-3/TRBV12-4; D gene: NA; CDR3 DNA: TGTGCCAGCAGTTTGATAGGTAGACAAGAGACCCAGTACTTC; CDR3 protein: CASSLIGRQETQYF
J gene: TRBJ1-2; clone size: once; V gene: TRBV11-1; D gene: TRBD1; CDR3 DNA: TGTGCCAGCAGCGACGGGACAGGAGTAGGTCGGGATGGCTACACCTTC; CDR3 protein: CASSDGTGVGRDGYTF
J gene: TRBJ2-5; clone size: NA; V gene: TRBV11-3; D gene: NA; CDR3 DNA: TGTGCCAGCAGCTTATGGGCGTACCAAGAGACCCAGTACTTC; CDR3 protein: CASSLWAYQETQYF
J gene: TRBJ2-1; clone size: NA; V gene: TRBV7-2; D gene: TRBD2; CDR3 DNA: TGTGCCAGCAGCCCGAGGGGGACTAGATCCTACAATGAGCAGTTCTTC; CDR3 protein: CASSPRGTRSYNEQFF
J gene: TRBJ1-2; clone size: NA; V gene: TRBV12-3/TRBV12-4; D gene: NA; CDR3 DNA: TGTGCCAGCAGTTTAGGTAACAGGGCGGTTGACTATGGCTACACCTTC; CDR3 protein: CASSLGNRAVDYGYTF
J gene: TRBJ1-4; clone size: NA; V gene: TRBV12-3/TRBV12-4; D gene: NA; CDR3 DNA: TGTGCCAGCAGTCTACAGGGCAAGGCCGAAAAACTGTTTTTT; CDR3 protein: CASSLQGKAEKLFF
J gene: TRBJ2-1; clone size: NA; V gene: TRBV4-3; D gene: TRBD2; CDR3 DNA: TGCGCCAGCAGCCGCAGTAGCGGGTTATCCTACAATGAGCAGTTCTTC; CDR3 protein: CASSRSSGLSYNEQFF
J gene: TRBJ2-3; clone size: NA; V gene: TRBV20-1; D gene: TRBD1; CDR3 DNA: TGCAGTGCTAGCAGGACAGGGAGGAGTTTGACAGATACGCAGTATTTT; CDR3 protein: CSASRTGRSLTDTQYF
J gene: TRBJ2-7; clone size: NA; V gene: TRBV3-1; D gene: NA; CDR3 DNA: TGTGCCAGCAGCCCCGGGATTGTCGGCGAGCAGTACTTC; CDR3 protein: CASSPGIVGEQYF
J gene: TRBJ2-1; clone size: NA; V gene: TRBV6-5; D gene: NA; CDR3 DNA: TGTGCCAGCAGTTACAGAAGCTACAATGAGCAGTTCTTC; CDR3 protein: CASSYRSYNEQFF
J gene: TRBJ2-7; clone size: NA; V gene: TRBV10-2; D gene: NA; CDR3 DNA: TGCGCCAGCAGTGAGGAGACTCCTTCCTCCTACGAGCAGTACTTC; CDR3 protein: CASSEETPSSYEQYF
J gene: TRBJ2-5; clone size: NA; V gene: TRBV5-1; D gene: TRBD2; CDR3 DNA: TGCGCCAGCAGCACCGAACGGACTAGCGGGAGATTTTGGGAGACCCAGTACTTC; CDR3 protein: CASSTERTSGRFWETQYF
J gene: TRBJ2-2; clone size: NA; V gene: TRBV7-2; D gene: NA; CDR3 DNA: TGTTGCACCGGGGAGCTGTTTTTT; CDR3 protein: CCTGELFF
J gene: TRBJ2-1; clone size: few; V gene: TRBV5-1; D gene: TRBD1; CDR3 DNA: TGCGCCAGCAGCATACCGGGACAGGGGGCGGATGAGCAGTTCTTC; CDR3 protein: CASSIPGQGADEQFF
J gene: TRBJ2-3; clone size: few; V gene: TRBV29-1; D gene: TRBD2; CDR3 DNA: TGCAGCGTTGGTATTAGCGGGGGCACAGATACGCAGTATTTT; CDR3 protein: CSVGISGGTDTQYF
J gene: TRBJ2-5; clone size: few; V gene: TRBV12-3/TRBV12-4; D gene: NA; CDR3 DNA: TGTGCCAGCAGTCCGGGAGAGGGGACCCAGTACTTC; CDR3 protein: CASSPGEGTQYF
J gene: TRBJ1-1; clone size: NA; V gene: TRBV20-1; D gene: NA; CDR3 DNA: TGCAGTGCTAAAGGGACGGTGAACACTGAAGCTTTCTTT; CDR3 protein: CSAKGTVNTEAFF
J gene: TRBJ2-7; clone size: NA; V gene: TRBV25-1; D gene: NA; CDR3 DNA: TGTGCCAGCAGGAGGGTCGGGTCCCGGGACGAGCAGTACTTC; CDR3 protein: CASRRVGSRDEQYF
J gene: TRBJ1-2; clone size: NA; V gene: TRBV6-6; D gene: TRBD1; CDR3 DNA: TGTGCCAGCAGTTACTTAGAGGGGGCTGGCTACACCTTC; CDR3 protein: CASSYLEGAGYTF
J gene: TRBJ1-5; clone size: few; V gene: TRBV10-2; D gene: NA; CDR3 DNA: TGCGCCAGCAGTGTAAAGGCGGCAGAGCGTCTAGGCAATCAGCCCCAGCATTTT; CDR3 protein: CASSVKAAERLGNQPQHF
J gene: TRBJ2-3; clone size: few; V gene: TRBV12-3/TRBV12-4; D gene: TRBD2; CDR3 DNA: TGTACCACACGAGCGGGGGGCATGACAGATACGCAGTATTTT; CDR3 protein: CTTRAGGMTDTQYF
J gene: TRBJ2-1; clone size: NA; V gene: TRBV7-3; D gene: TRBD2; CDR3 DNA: TGTGCCAGCAGCTTAAGACGGGAGGGCCTTCAGTTCTTC; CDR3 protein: CASSLRREGLQFF
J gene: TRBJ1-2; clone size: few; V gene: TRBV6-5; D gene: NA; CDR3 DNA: TGTGCCAGCAGTTACTCGTCAGGAACTAACTATGGCTACACCTTC; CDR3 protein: CASSYSSGTNYGYTF